Listed below are T cell receptor beta chains from one sample, sequenced in a study of radiation and T cells in renal cell carcinoma. The assay was immunoSEQ multiplex PCR, and TCRdb's table has in-frame clones only and misses some. Here the sample spans approximately 150,000 clones, approximately 86% being singletons. The starting material was blood, obtained from a patient whose treatment included radiotherapy and nephrectomy. These receptors all stem from a woman in her fifties or sixties with renal cell carcinoma. The CDR3 runs from the conserved cysteine through the conserved F or W.

V gene	J gene	CDR3 protein
TRBV19	TRBJ1-1	CASRMGGGGTEAFF
TRBV19	TRBJ2-7	CASSTLARSSYEQYF
TRBV6-6	TRBJ2-1	CASSTGGLSSYNEQFF
TRBV27	TRBJ2-1	CASSFGTRGNNEQFF
TRBV5-1	TRBJ1-1	CASSIQAIANTEAFF
TRBV4-1	TRBJ2-3	CASSQESLAGGQDTQYF
TRBV10-1	TRBJ2-7	CASSEGGRAEEQYF
TRBV30	TRBJ1-2	CAWKYQGNYGYTF
TRBV6-1	TRBJ2-1	CASSERDRDNEQFF
TRBV7-2	TRBJ1-5	CASSQTGGNQPQHF
TRBV11-3	TRBJ2-3	CASSTSGNTDTQYF
TRBV11-2	TRBJ2-1	CASSLGVLAGGLNEQFF
TRBV19	TRBJ1-5	CASSPGGNQPQHF
TRBV5-1	TRBJ2-6	CASSLEGSPSGANVLTF
TRBV25-1	TRBJ1-2	CASSEPGNYGYTF
TRBV29-1	TRBJ2-7	CSVSITYEQYF
TRBV10-3	TRBJ2-4	CAISEGQGDKNIQYF
TRBV25-1	TRBJ1-2	CASSEPGRPYGYTF
TRBV29-1	TRBJ2-7	CSVELGFEQYF
TRBV6-5	TRBJ1-3	CASRTTRSGNTIYF
TRBV27	TRBJ2-1	CASSLRFVSYNEQFF
TRBV5-1	TRBJ2-2	CASSPILEAGELFF
TRBV5-5	TRBJ2-3	CASRGGVADTQYF
TRBV19	TRBJ1-5	CASSANRVGDQPQHF